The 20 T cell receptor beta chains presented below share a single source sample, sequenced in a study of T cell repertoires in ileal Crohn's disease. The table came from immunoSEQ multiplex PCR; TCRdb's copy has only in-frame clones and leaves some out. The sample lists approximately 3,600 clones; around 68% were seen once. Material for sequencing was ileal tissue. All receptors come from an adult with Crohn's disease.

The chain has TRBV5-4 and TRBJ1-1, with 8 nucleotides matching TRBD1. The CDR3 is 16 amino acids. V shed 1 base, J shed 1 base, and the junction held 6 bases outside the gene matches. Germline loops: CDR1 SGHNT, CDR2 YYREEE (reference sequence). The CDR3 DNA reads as TGTGCCAGCAGCTTGTATGTGACAGGGGAGAACACTGAAGCTTTCTTT. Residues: CASSLYVTGENTEAFF. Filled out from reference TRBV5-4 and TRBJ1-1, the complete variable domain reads ETGVTQSPTHLIKTRGQQVTLRCSSQSGHNTVSWYQQALGQGPQFIFQYYREEENGRGNFPPRFSGLQFPNYSSELNVNALELDDSALYLCASSLYVTGENTEAFFGQGTRLTVV.

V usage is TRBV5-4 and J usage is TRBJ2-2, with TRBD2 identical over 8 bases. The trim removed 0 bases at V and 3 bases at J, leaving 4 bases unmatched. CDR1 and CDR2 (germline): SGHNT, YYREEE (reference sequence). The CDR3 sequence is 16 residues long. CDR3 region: CASSLAPGGDTGELFF. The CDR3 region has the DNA TGTGCCAGCAGCTTGGCCCCGGGGGGGGACACCGGGGAGCTGTTTTTT.

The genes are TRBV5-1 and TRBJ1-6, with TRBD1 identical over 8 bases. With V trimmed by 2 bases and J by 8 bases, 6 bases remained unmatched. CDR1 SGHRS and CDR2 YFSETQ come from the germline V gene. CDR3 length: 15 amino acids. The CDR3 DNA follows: TGCGCCAGCAGCTTAAACTCACAGGGGGATTCACCCCTCCACTTT. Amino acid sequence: CASSLNSQGDSPLHF. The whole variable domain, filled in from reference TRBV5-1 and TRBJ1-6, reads KAGVTQTPRYLIKTRGQQVTLSCSPISGHRSVSWYQQTPGQGLQFLFEYFSETQRNKGNFPGRFSGRQFSNSRSEMNVSTLELGDSALYLCASSLNSQGDSPLHFGNGTRLTVT.

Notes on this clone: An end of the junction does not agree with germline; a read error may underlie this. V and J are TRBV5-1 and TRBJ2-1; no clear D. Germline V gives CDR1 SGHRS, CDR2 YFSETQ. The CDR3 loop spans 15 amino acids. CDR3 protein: CASSLEGPQVDEQFF. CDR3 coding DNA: TGTGCCAGCAGCTTGGAAGGCCCTCAGGTGGATGAGCAGTTCTTC. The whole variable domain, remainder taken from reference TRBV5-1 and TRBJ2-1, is KAGVTQTPRYLIKTRGQQVTLSCSPISGHRSVSWYQQTPGQGLQFLFEYFSETQRNKGNFPGRFSGRQFSNSRSEMNVSTLELGDSALYLCASSLEGPQVDEQFFGPGTRLTVL.

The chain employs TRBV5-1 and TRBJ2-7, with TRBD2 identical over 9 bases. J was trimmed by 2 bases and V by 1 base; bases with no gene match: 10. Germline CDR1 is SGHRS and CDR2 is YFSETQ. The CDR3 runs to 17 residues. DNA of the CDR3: TGCGCCAGCAGCTTGAGTAGCGGGGGCCTACTGCCCTACGAGCAGTACTTC. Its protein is CASSLSSGGLLPYEQYF.

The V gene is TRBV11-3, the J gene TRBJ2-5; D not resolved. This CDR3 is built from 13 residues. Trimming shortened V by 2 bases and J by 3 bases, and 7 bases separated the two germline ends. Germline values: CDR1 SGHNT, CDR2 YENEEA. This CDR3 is CASSLLGEETQYF. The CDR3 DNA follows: TGTGCCAGCAGCTTACTAGGAGAAGAGACCCAGTACTTC. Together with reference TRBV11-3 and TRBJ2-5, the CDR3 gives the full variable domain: EAGVVQSPRYKIIEKKQPVAFWCNPISGHNTLYWYLQNLGQGPELLIRYENEEAVDDSQLPKDRFSAERLKGVDSTLKIQPAELGDSAVYLCASSLLGEETQYFGPGTRLLVL.

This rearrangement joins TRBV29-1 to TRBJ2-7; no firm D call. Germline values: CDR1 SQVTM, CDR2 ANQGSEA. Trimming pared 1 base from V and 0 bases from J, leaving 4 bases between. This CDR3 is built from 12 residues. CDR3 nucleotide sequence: TGCAGCGTTGAAGTAAACTCCTACGAGCAGTACTTC. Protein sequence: CSVEVNSYEQYF.

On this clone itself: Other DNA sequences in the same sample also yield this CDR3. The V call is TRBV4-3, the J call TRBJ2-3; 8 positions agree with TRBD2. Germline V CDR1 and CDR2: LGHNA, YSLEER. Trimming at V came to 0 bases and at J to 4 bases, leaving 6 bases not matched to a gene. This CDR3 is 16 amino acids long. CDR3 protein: CASSQDNAGGSDTQYF. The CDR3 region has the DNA TGCGCCAGCAGCCAAGATAATGCGGGAGGATCAGATACGCAGTATTTT.

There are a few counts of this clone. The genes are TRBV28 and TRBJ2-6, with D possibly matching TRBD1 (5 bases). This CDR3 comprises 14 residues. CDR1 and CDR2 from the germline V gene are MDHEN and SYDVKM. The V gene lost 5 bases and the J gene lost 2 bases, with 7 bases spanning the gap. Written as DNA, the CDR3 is TGTGCCAGCAGTAGCAGGGCTGGGGCCAACGTCCTGACTTTC. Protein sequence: CASSSRAGANVLTF.

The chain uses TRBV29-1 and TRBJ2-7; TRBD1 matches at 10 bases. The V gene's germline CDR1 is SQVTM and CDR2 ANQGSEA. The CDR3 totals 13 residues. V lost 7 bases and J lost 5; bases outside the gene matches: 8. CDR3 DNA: TGCAGCGGACAGAGGGACAGGGGCCACGAGCAGTACTTC. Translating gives CSGQRDRGHEQYF.

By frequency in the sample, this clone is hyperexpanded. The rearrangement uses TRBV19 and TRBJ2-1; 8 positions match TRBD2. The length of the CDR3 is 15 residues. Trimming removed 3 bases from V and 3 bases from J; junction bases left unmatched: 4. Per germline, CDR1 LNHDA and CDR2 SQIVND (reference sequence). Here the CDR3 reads CASSIGSGDYNEQFF. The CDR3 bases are TGTGCCAGTAGTATTGGTAGCGGGGACTACAATGAGCAGTTCTTC.

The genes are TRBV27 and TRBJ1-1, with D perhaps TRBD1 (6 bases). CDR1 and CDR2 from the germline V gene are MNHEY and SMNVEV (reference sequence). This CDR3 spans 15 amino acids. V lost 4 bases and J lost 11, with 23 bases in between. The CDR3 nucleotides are TGTGCCAGCAGTTCTCCCTCCGGGACATTAATACCGGCTTTCTTT. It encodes CASSSPSGTLIPAFF.

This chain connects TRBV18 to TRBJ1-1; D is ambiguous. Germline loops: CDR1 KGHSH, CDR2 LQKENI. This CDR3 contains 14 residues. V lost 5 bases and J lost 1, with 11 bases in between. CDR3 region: CASSELAGNTEAFF. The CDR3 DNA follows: TGTGCCAGCTCAGAGTTGGCGGGGAACACTGAAGCTTTCTTT.

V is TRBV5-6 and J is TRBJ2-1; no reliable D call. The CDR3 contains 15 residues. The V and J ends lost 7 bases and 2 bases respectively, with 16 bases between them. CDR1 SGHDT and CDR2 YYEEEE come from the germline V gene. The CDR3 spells CASDGSTEPYNEQFF. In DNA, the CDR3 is TGTGCCAGCGACGGCAGCACAGAACCCTACAATGAGCAGTTCTTC.

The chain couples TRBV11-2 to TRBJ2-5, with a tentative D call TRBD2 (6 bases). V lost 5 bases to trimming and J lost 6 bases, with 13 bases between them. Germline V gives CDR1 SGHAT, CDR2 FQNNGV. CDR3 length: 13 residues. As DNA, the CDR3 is TGTGCCAGCAGCCAAGCGGGCTCCAAGACCCAGTACTTC. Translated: CASSQAGSKTQYF.

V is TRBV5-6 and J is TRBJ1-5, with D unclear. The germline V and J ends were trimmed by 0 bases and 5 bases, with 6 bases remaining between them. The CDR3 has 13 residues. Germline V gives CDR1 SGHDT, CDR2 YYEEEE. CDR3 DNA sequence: TGTGCCAGCAGCTTGGGGCCCGATCAGCCCCAGCATTTT. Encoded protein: CASSLGPDQPQHF.

For the CDR3, the DNA is TGTGCCAGCAGCGTGGGACTAGCGGGGGCAAGGGATGAGCAGTTCTTC. Its translation is CASSVGLAGARDEQFF. V usage is TRBV11-3 and J usage is TRBJ2-1; TRBD2 matches 14 bases. The CDR3 totals 16 residues. Per germline, CDR1 SGHNT and CDR2 YENEEA. V was clipped by 5 bases and J by 8 bases; unmatched bases: 8.

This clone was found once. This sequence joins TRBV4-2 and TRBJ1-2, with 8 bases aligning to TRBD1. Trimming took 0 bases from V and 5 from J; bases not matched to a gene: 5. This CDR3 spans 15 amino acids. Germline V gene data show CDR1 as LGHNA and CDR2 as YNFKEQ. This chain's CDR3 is CASSQDRGPGYGYTF. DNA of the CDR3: TGTGCCAGCAGCCAAGACAGGGGGCCGGGGTATGGCTACACCTTC.

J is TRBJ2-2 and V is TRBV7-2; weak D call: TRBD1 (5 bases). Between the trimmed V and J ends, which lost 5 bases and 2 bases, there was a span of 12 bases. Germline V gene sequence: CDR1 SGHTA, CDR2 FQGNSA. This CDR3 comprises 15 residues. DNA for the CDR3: TGTGCCAGCAGCCCTCGACAGAGTAACACCGGGGAGCTGTTTTTT. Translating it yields CASSPRQSNTGELFF.

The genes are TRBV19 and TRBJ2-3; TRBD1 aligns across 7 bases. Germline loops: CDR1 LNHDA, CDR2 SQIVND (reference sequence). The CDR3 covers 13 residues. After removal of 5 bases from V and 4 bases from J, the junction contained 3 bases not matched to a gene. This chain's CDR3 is CASSDRASDTQYF. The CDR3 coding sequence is TGTGCCAGTAGTGACAGGGCGTCAGATACGCAGTATTTT.